A selection of T cell receptor beta chains follows, all from one sample in a study of T cells after yellow fever vaccination. Each CDR3 protein is one row after TCRdb ran MiXCR on the 5' RACE reads. Of more than 350,000 distinct CDR3 sequences in the sample, roughly 12% were seen once. Material: PBMCs, obtained on the day of the first yellow fever vaccination. These receptors originate from a man younger than 30 who received the YFV17D yellow fever vaccine. CDR3s include the opening cysteine and the closing phenylalanine or tryptophan. A D gene is named only where the DNA matches it firmly. Clone size, where shown, is once, few, many, or a class for clones that have expanded.

length	D	size	V	J	CDR3	DNA
15	NA	many	TRBV5-1	TRBJ2-5	CASSLARLYQETQYF	TGCGCCAGCAGCTTGGCGAGACTGTACCAAGAGACCCAGTACTTC
11	NA	many	TRBV20-1	TRBJ2-3	CSAWVFQTQYF	TGCAGTGCTTGGGTCTTTCAAACGCAGTATTTT
17	TRBD2	many	TRBV7-2	TRBJ2-1	CASSLSVLAGGRDEQFF	TGTGCCAGCAGCTTATCAGTTCTAGCGGGGGGGCGCGATGAGCAGTTCTTC
12	TRBD1	many	TRBV5-1	TRBJ1-1	CASSYGQGSAFF	TGCGCCAGCAGCTATGGACAGGGGAGCGCTTTCTTT
16	TRBD1	NA	TRBV28	TRBJ2-2	CASSTPRTGRTGELFF	TGTGCCAGCAGTACCCCCCGGACAGGGAGGACCGGGGAGCTGTTTTTT
13	TRBD1	few	TRBV10-3	TRBJ1-1	CAIKDRVNTEAFF	TGTGCCATCAAGGACAGGGTCAACACTGAAGCTTTCTTT
13	TRBD1	few	TRBV4-1	TRBJ1-2	CASRRTGGRGYTF	TGCGCCAGCAGAAGAACAGGGGGCCGTGGCTACACCTTC
14	NA	many	TRBV7-9	TRBJ1-2	CASSEGQWNYGYTF	TGTGCCAGCAGCGAAGGACAGTGGAACTATGGCTACACCTTC
13	NA	few	TRBV29-1	TRBJ1-5	CSVLGQNNQPQHF	TGCAGCGTTCTCGGACAGAACAATCAGCCCCAGCATTTT
12	NA	many	TRBV7-2	TRBJ2-3	CASSLVGDTQYF	TGTGCCAGCAGCTTAGTAGGGGATACGCAGTATTTT
13	NA	NA	TRBV6-5	TRBJ2-7	CASTLGSSYEQYF	TGTGCCAGCACTCTCGGCAGTTCCTACGAGCAGTACTTC
14	NA	few	TRBV2	TRBJ1-4	CASSLDGIGEKLFF	TGTGCCAGCAGTCTGGACGGCATTGGTGAAAAACTGTTTTTT
13	TRBD1	NA	TRBV5-6	TRBJ2-5	CASAWQGAETQYF	TGTGCCAGCGCTTGGCAGGGGGCAGAGACCCAGTACTTC
17	TRBD2	NA	TRBV27	TRBJ2-2	CASSTGLAGSDTGELFF	TGTGCCAGCAGCACGGGACTAGCGGGATCGGACACCGGGGAGCTGTTTTTT
13	NA	few	TRBV10-3	TRBJ1-2	CAISESRDPRKTF	TGTGCCATCAGTGAGTCACGGGACCCTAGAAAGACCTTC
14	NA	many	TRBV12-3/TRBV12-4	TRBJ2-2	CASSLREQGHRVFF	TGTGCCAGCAGTTTAAGGGAACAAGGGCACCGTGTGTTTTTT
16	TRBD1	NA	TRBV5-6	TRBJ1-6	CASQGDRSSWNSPLHF	TGTGCCAGCCAGGGGGACAGGTCCTCTTGGAATTCACCCCTCCACTTT
16	NA	few	TRBV5-1	TRBJ1-1	CASSFGTGETGTEAFF	TGCGCCAGCAGCTTTGGGACCGGGGAAACGGGCACTGAAGCTTTCTTT
16	TRBD1	NA	TRBV24-1	TRBJ2-1	CATSDRGQGTYNEQFF	TGTGCCACCAGTGACCGAGGACAGGGGACCTACAATGAGCAGTTCTTC
14	TRBD2	few	TRBV20-1	TRBJ2-1	CSARLAGAYNEQFF	TGCAGTGCCAGACTAGCGGGGGCATACAATGAGCAGTTCTTC
15	NA	few	TRBV25-1	TRBJ2-3	CASSDGRGRTDTQYF	TGTGCCAGCAGTGATGGTCGGGGTCGCACAGATACGCAGTATTTT
15	NA	many	TRBV6-5	TRBJ1-4	CASRGTGTGKEKLFF	TGTGCCAGCAGAGGTACAGGGACTGGGAAGGAAAAACTGTTTTTT
16	TRBD1	NA	TRBV7-3	TRBJ2-3	CASSLGQGQSTDTQYF	TGTGCCAGCAGCTTAGGACAGGGACAGAGCACAGATACGCAGTATTTT
13	TRBD2	NA	TRBV4-1	TRBJ2-1	CASSQESGTSAIF	TGCGCCAGCAGCCAAGAGTCGGGGACTAGCGCTATCTTC